The 17 T cell receptor beta chains listed next were all sequenced from one sample in a study of shared clonotypes between healthy human individuals. Sequencing used immunoSEQ multiplex PCR; TCRdb keeps in-frame clones, though not all of them. The sample lists 2 million to 2.5 million clones; 85% to 95% were seen once. The specimen was naive CD4+ T cells sorted from blood. Subset described: CD45RA+ positively selected. The source is a man aged 18 to 30 in good health.

This clone was seen just once. V gene TRBV28 combines with J gene TRBJ2-5, with 11 bases that match TRBD1. CDR1 and CDR2 (germline): MDHEN, SYDVKM. The CDR3 has 20 residues. Unmatched junction bases numbered 16, after V lost 3 bases and J lost 1 base. The CDR3 DNA sequence: TGTGCCAGCAGTTTGTTAGCGTATCGGGACAGGGGGTTCGGCCAAGAGACCCAGTACTTC. Its translation is CASSLLAYRDRGFGQETQYF.

The CDR3 sequence is CASSFAGDWNEKLFF. In DNA form, the CDR3 reads TGCGCCAGCAGCTTCGCAGGCGACTGGAATGAAAAACTGTTTTTT. The chain carries TRBV5-1 and TRBJ1-4; D remains unclear. This CDR3 is built from 15 residues. The germline V gene encodes CDR1 SGHRS and CDR2 YFSETQ. V shed 2 bases and J shed 5 bases, with 13 bases lying between them. Supplemented by reference TRBV5-1 and TRBJ1-4, the full variable domain reads KAGVTQTPRYLIKTRGQQVTLSCSPISGHRSVSWYQQTPGQGLQFLFEYFSETQRNKGNFPGRFSGRQFSNSRSEMNVSTLELGDSALYLCASSFAGDWNEKLFFGSGTQLSVL.

V gene TRBV5-1 combines with J gene TRBJ2-7, with a tentative D call TRBD1 (5 bases). Germline loops: CDR1 SGHRS, CDR2 YFSETQ. This CDR3 region has 12 residues. The V gene lost 4 bases and the J gene lost 3 bases, with 8 bases spanning the gap. CDR3 region: CASSETDYEQYF. In DNA, the CDR3 is TGCGCCAGCAGCGAGACAGACTACGAGCAGTACTTC.

The CDR3 sequence is CAYGGDLRTEAFF. CDR3 coding DNA: TGTGCCTATGGGGGCGACTTGAGAACTGAAGCTTTCTTT. The V and J genes are TRBV30 and TRBJ1-1, with D possibly TRBD1 on 6 matching bases. The CDR3 is 13 amino acids. V lost 7 bases to trimming and J lost 5 bases, with 17 bases between them. Germline V gives CDR1 GTSNPN, CDR2 SVGIG (reference sequence).

The rearrangement joins TRBV7-3 to TRBJ2-3; TRBD2 aligns across 12 bases. Trimming took 5 bases from V and 1 from J; bases not matched to a gene: 4. This CDR3 comprises 16 residues. Looked up from germline, CDR1 is SGHTA and CDR2 is FQGTGA. DNA of the CDR3: TGTGCCAGCAGCCGGACTAGCGGGGTAGGCACAGATACGCAGTATTTT. Protein product: CASSRTSGVGTDTQYF.

A single count supports this clone. J is TRBJ2-1 and V is TRBV5-1; 7 nucleotides line up with TRBD1. V lost 2 bases, J lost 0 bases, and 2 bases stayed unmatched. This CDR3 has 15 residues. Looked up from germline, CDR1 is SGHRS and CDR2 is YFSETQ. CDR3 loop: CASSLGGPSYNEQFF. The CDR3 bases are TGCGCCAGCAGCTTAGGGGGCCCCTCCTACAATGAGCAGTTCTTC.

V is TRBV5-1 and J is TRBJ2-7; TRBD2 matches at 10 bases. Germline CDR1 reads SGHRS; CDR2 reads YFSETQ. This CDR3 has 13 amino acids. V gave up 5 bases and J gave up 5 bases; unmatched junction bases: 4. The CDR3 bases are TGCGCCAGCAGACTAGCGGGGCAGGACGAGCAGTACTTC. Translated, it gives CASRLAGQDEQYF.

The J gene is TRBJ1-2, the V gene TRBV11-2, with TRBD1 matching over 9 bases. The germline V gene has CDR1 SGHAT and CDR2 FQNNGV. This CDR3 contains 17 residues. After removal of 2 bases from V and 8 bases from J, the junction contained 15 bases not matched to a gene. DNA of the CDR3: TGTGCCAGCAGCTTAAGTCCTTGGGACAGGGCTGGTAGGGGCTACACCTTC. This codes for CASSLSPWDRAGRGYTF.

The chain combines TRBV7-2 with TRBJ1-6; D possibly corresponds to TRBD1 (6 bases). The V end lost 4 bases, the J end lost 9 bases, and 19 bases lay between the germline ends. Germline lookup yields CDR1 SGHTA and CDR2 FQGNSA. CDR3 length: 16 residues. The CDR3 bases are TGTGCCAGCAGCTCCGGGGGGGGCAGGGTCCCTTCACCCCTCCACTTT. This gives the protein CASSSGGGRVPSPLHF.

V gene TRBV4-3 combines with J gene TRBJ1-6; no firm D call. This CDR3 is 15 amino acids long. Between the trimmed V and J ends, which lost 0 bases and 6 bases, there was a span of 9 bases. Germline V CDR1 and CDR2: LGHNA, YSLEER. CDR3 residues: CASSQEAGTNSPLHF. As DNA, the CDR3 is TGCGCCAGCAGCCAAGAGGCAGGCACTAATTCACCCCTCCACTTT.

For this clone: Other DNA sequences of this sample code for an identical CDR3. J is TRBJ1-5 and V is TRBV19; TRBD1 might be the D (6 bases). The CDR3 extends over 13 amino acids. V was clipped by 6 bases and J by 2 bases, with 8 bases between them. Germline CDR1 LNHDA, CDR2 SQIVND (reference sequence). CDR3 DNA: TGTGCCAGTAGGCGACAGGGCAATCAGCCCCAGCATTTT. It specifies CASRRQGNQPQHF.

CDR3 loop: CASSERDWVYEQYF. The CDR3 bases are TGTGCCAGCAGTGAAAGGGACTGGGTCTACGAGCAGTACTTC. The chain has TRBV2 and TRBJ2-7; possibly TRBD2 for D (6 bases). V was trimmed by 2 bases and J by 3 bases, leaving 11 bases between them. The CDR3 is 14 residues long. Germline V gene data show CDR1 as SNHLY and CDR2 as FYNNEI.

This rearrangement joins TRBV18 to TRBJ2-7, with D possibly TRBD1 on 5 matching bases. The V gene lost 2 bases and the J gene lost 2 bases, with 10 bases spanning the gap. This CDR3 contains 14 residues. The germline CDR1 and CDR2 sequences are KGHSH and LQKENI. Written as DNA, the CDR3 is TGTGCCAGCTCACCAAGTGACAGCACCTACGAGCAGTACTTC. Amino acids: CASSPSDSTYEQYF.

The chain is built from TRBV19 and TRBJ1-1; no firm D call. CDR1 is LNHDA, CDR2 SQIVND, per germline (reference sequence). The V gene lost 3 bases and the J gene lost 1 base, with 9 bases spanning the gap. This CDR3 is built from 14 residues. The CDR3 coding sequence is TGTGCCAGTAGTATGTTGGGAGGGAACACTGAAGCTTTCTTT. It is translated as CASSMLGGNTEAFF.

CDR3 DNA: TGTGCCAGCAGCCCAAAAACAGGGAACTCCTACGAGCAGTACTTC. Protein sequence: CASSPKTGNSYEQYF. This chain uses TRBV7-3 with TRBJ2-7, with D possibly TRBD1 on 6 matching bases. Trimming stripped 5 bases from V and 0 bases from J, with 14 bases between. Looked up from germline, CDR1 is SGHTA and CDR2 is FQGTGA. There are 15 residues in the CDR3. The whole variable domain, remainder taken from reference TRBV7-3 and TRBJ2-7, is GAGVSQTPSNKVTEKGKYVELRCDPISGHTALYWYRQSLGQGPEFLIYFQGTGAADDSGLPNDRFFAVRPEGSVSTLKIQRTERGDSAVYLCASSPKTGNSYEQYFGPGTRLTVT.

This clone was recorded once. This CDR3 reads CASSLGGLAYTDTQYF. Written as DNA, the CDR3 is TGTGCCAGCAGCTTAGGGGGACTAGCATACACAGATACGCAGTATTTT. The V and J genes are TRBV7-2 and TRBJ2-3; 9 bases are shared with TRBD2. The CDR3 runs to 16 residues. V gave up 1 base and J gave up 2 bases; unmatched junction bases: 4. Germline V lookup: CDR1 SGHTA, CDR2 FQGNSA.

Remarks on this clone: The junction differs from germline at one of its ends, possibly a read error. The rearrangement joins TRBV23-1 to TRBJ1-1; the D gene is possibly TRBD1 (5 bases). TRBV23-1 is filed as an ORF, its function uncertain. This CDR3 contains 14 residues. The chain's CDR3 is CVSSQIQVNTEAFF. CDR3 DNA: TGCGTCAGCAGTCAAATACAGGTAAACACTGAAGCTTTCTTT.